The sequence of this T cell receptor (beta chain) was determined in a study of T cell repertoires in cytomegalovirus infection. This CDR3 has 14 residues. Germline CDR1 KGHSH, CDR2 LQKENI. V shed 8 bases and J 7 bases; nucleotides not matched to a gene: 8. This clonotype was picked up one time. TCRdb recomputed calls from the reads with MiXCR, one row per CDR3 protein. The sample shows 510,000 or so distinct CDR3 sequences, more than 25% of them seen only once. This receptor was identified in a human donor in good health (CMV status not recorded). Some clones in this sample may be carry-over from other donors' samples. Sequencing was performed on PBMCs. The chain joins TRBV18 to TRBJ1-4; 9 bases are shared with TRBD1. CDR3 loop: CASADRGLVEKLFF. CDR3 in DNA: TGTGCCAGCGCGGACAGGGGTTTGGTTGAAAAACTGTTTTTT.